This TCR beta chain was documented in a study of glioma-infiltrating T cells after dendritic cell vaccination. Background on the study: Autologous tumor lysate-pulsed dendritic cell vaccination was given between the early 2000s and the early 2010s. Study results and caveats: Survival was not directly related to TCR clonality in these patients.

The primer mix had 60 V beta and 13 J beta primers. The method was immunoSEQ multiplex PCR; TCRdb's version includes in-frame clones alone and lacks a portion of them. Of more than 95,000 clones in the sample, around 90% were seen once. As to this clone: Antigen specificity is unknown.

The sample's time point: after dendritic cell vaccination, including at tumor progression/relapse. Patients had residual fresh-frozen tumor tissue and more than two years of survival data. The CDR3 is 15 amino acids. Trimming removed 7 bases at V and 3 bases at J, with 15 bases between. The germline CDR1 and CDR2 sequences are MNHEY and SVGAGI. The chain employs TRBV6-5 and TRBJ2-2; D is undetermined. This sequence was found in a human donor with glioblastoma. The sequencing used blood, collected after dendritic cell vaccination. The CDR3 DNA follows: TGTGCCAGCACCCCCCGCGGCCCGGACACCGGGGAGCTGTTTTTT. Protein: CASTPRGPDTGELFF.